Listed here are 32 T cell receptor beta chains from one sample, sequenced in a study of PD-L1 blockade in urothelial cancer. The repertoire was sequenced with immunoSEQ multiplex PCR; TCRdb's copy has only in-frame clones and lacks some. The table lists 50,000 to 55,000 clones, approximately 77% of them singletons, with about 3.6% in the top ten. Sample: PBMCs, taken around atezolizumab (anti-PD-L1) treatment. The receptors stem from a man between 65 and 85 years old with urothelial cancer.

The rearrangement uses TRBV21-1 and TRBJ2-2; the tabulated D call, TRBD1, remains unverified against the DNA. TRBV21-1 is a pseudogene segment. The CDR3 covers 18 residues. The CDR3 reads CASSKNRCPTGDTGELFF. For the CDR3, the DNA is TGTGCCAGCAGCAAAAACCGTTGCCCGACAGGAGACACCGGGGAGCTGTTTTTT.

The CDR3: CASSLGTANYGYTF. CDR3 bases: TGTGCCAGCAGCCTTGGGACAGCAAACTATGGCTACACCTTC. This chain joins TRBV6-4 and TRBJ1-2; 7 nucleotides align to TRBD1. CDR3 length: 14 residues. Unmatched junction bases numbered 6, after V lost 6 bases and J lost 2 bases. The germline V gene encodes CDR1 MRHNA and CDR2 SNTAGT.

Here the CDR3 reads CASRTGGRGTQYF. CDR3 nucleotides: TGTGCCAGCAGAACCGGGGGGAGGGGGACCCAGTACTTC. This chain uses TRBV27 with TRBJ2-5; 7 bases map to TRBD2. CDR3 length: 13 residues. Germline loops: CDR1 MNHEY, CDR2 SMNVEV (reference sequence). Trimming at V came to 6 bases and at J to 7 bases, leaving 8 bases not matched to a gene.

The V and J genes are TRBV14 and TRBJ2-7; maybe TRBD2 (6 bases). Deletions cut 1 base from V and 2 bases from J, with 12 bases between. This CDR3 comprises 15 residues. Germline values: CDR1 SGHDN, CDR2 FVKESK. The CDR3 region is CASSQVARGTYEQYF. The CDR3 nucleotides read TGTGCCAGCAGCCAAGTTGCTCGGGGGACCTACGAGCAGTACTTC.

The gene calls are TRBV7-2 and TRBJ1-2; 8 nucleotides line up with TRBD1. Germline trimming cut 5 bases from V and 7 bases from J; bases unmatched to any gene: 12. Germline CDR1 reads SGHTA; CDR2 reads FQGNSA. The length of the CDR3 is 15 residues. Written as DNA, the CDR3 is TGTGCCAGCAGCCCGCGGACAGGGCCTGAAGGTGGCTACACCTTC. Translation gives CASSPRTGPEGGYTF.

The chain couples TRBV7-2 to TRBJ2-7, with D tentatively TRBD2 (6 bases). CDR3 length: 14 amino acids. The germline V and J ends were trimmed by 1 base and 1 base, with 8 bases remaining between them. The germline V gene has CDR1 SGHTA and CDR2 FQGNSA. CDR3 sequence reads: CASSLGRGSYEQYF. In DNA form, the CDR3 reads TGTGCCAGCAGCTTAGGGCGGGGTTCCTACGAGCAGTACTTC.

The chain couples TRBV7-3 to TRBJ1-1, with a tentative D call TRBD1 (6 bases). Germline-derived CDR1 and CDR2 are SGHTA and FQGTGA. The CDR3 covers 15 residues. Trimming removed 0 bases from V and 6 bases from J, with 14 bases in between. CDR3 DNA sequence: TGTGCCAGCAGCTTAACGGGCGGGGGCATGGCTGAAGCTTTCTTT. The encoded protein is CASSLTGGGMAEAFF. The complete variable domain, with remaining parts taken from reference TRBV7-3 and TRBJ1-1, reads GAGVSQTPSNKVTEKGKYVELRCDPISGHTALYWYRQSLGQGPEFLIYFQGTGAADDSGLPNDRFFAVRPEGSVSTLKIQRTERGDSAVYLCASSLTGGGMAEAFFGQGTRLTVV.

The chain joins TRBV4-2 to TRBJ2-3, with 11 bases aligning to TRBD2. Trimming at V came to 0 bases and at J to 4 bases, leaving 3 bases not matched to a gene. The germline V gene encodes CDR1 LGHNA and CDR2 YNFKEQ. The CDR3 is 16 amino acids. The CDR3 nucleotides read TGTGCCAGCAGCCAAGATAGCGGGAGGGTTGCAGATACGCAGTATTTT. This codes for CASSQDSGRVADTQYF.

The chain uses TRBV19 and TRBJ1-1, with D maybe TRBD1 (5 bases). The V gene's germline CDR1 is LNHDA and CDR2 SQIVND (reference sequence). The CDR3 sequence is 13 residues long. V lost 4 bases and J lost 6, with 12 bases in between. The CDR3 protein is CASSRSGYAEAFF. CDR3 bases: TGTGCCAGTAGTAGGTCAGGGTATGCTGAAGCTTTCTTT.

This clone has only a few counts. The genes are TRBV4-2 and TRBJ2-5, with 16 bases aligning to TRBD2. Trimming removed 4 bases from V and 4 bases from J; junction bases left unmatched: 6. The CDR3 consists of 17 residues. Per the germline V gene, CDR1 is LGHNA and CDR2 is YNFKEQ. As DNA, the CDR3 is TGTGCCAGCAGCCGAGGGACTAGCGGGGGGGCTATAGAGACCCAGTACTTC. Amino acids: CASSRGTSGGAIETQYF.

This chain links TRBV5-1 with TRBJ1-1; TRBD1 is a possible D gene (6 bases). Per germline, CDR1 SGHRS and CDR2 YFSETQ. Trimming took off 4 bases at V and 3 bases at J, with 10 bases between the two ends. This CDR3 contains 13 residues. The CDR3 is CASSLQGHTEAFF. For the CDR3, the DNA is TGCGCCAGCAGCCTACAGGGACACACTGAAGCTTTCTTT.

The chain carries TRBV5-1 and TRBJ2-5, with D possibly being TRBD2 (7 bases). The CDR3 loop spans 14 amino acids. Between the trimmed V and J ends, which lost 7 bases and 5 bases, there was a span of 18 bases. Germline-derived CDR1 and CDR2 are SGHRS and YFSETQ. The CDR3 sequence is CASGGGGTVETQYF. The CDR3 region has the DNA TGCGCCAGCGGGGGGGGCGGAACGGTGGAGACCCAGTACTTC.

About this clone: A much bigger clone sits one base away, suggesting this may be a read error. Other nucleotide sequences from this sample produce the same CDR3. The chain recombines TRBV7-2 with TRBJ2-7, with 9 bases aligning to TRBD2. The CDR3 sequence is 16 residues long. Germline lookup yields CDR1 SGHTA and CDR2 FQGNSA. The chain's CDR3 is CASSLGYGGAGGEQYF. CDR3 nucleotides: TGTGCCAGCAGCTTAGGCTATGGCGGAGCGGGAGGAGAGCAATACTTC.

This rearrangement joins TRBV7-2 to TRBJ1-2; possibly TRBD1 for D (5 bases). This CDR3 comprises 13 residues. Trimming shortened V by 1 base and J by 8 bases, and 11 bases separated the two germline ends. Germline CDR1 reads SGHTA; CDR2 reads FQGNSA. The chain's CDR3 is CASSLEVREGYTF. CDR3 nucleotides: TGTGCCAGCAGCTTAGAGGTCAGGGAAGGCTACACCTTC.

The chain carries TRBV5-4 and TRBJ2-5, with 8 bases lining up with TRBD1. The CDR3 has 14 residues. V lost 4 bases to trimming and J lost 2 bases; unmatched junction nucleotides: 4. In germline, CDR1 is SGHNT, CDR2 YYREEE (reference sequence). The CDR3 loop reads CASSGNRGQETQYF. In DNA, the CDR3 is TGTGCCAGCAGCGGGAACAGGGGGCAAGAGACCCAGTACTTC.

This chain connects TRBV19 to TRBJ1-5; unclear D gene. The germline gives CDR1 LNHDA, CDR2 SQIVND (reference sequence). V was cut by 1 base and J by 9 bases, with 7 bases left in between. The CDR3 runs to 12 residues. The CDR3 here is CASSIARRPQHF. The CDR3 DNA reads as TGTGCCAGTAGTATAGCGAGGCGGCCCCAGCATTTT.

This sequence joins TRBV29-1 and TRBJ1-1; 8 bases line up with TRBD1. Germline V gene sequence: CDR1 SQVTM, CDR2 ANQGSEA. V dropped 6 bases and J dropped 2; count of bases not matched to a gene: 5. There are 13 residues in the CDR3. In DNA, the CDR3 is TGCAGCGTCATTGGACAGGGAAACACTGAAGCTTTCTTT. It specifies CSVIGQGNTEAFF.

V is TRBV12-5 and J is TRBJ1-1; D is unclear. CDR1 LGHNT and CDR2 FRNRAP come from the germline V gene. This CDR3 spans 13 amino acids. V lost 0 bases to trimming and J lost 4 bases, with 6 bases between them. The CDR3 DNA reads as TGTGCTAGTGGTTTGGTACATACCACTGAAGCTTTCTTT. This translates into CASGLVHTTEAFF.

The chain links TRBV29-1 to TRBJ2-5; 7 bases are shared with TRBD1. This CDR3 is built from 11 residues. Germline CDR1 and CDR2: SQVTM and ANQGSEA. Trimming cost V 6 bases and J 5 bases; bases outside gene matches: 3. CDR3 residues: CSVGQRETQYF. The CDR3 nucleotides are TGCAGCGTGGGACAGAGGGAGACCCAGTACTTC.

This clone was counted only a few times. V and J are TRBV7-6 and TRBJ1-1; 12 bases map to TRBD1. The J segment lost 10 bases and the V segment lost 5 bases, leaving 5 bases of the junction unmatched. This CDR3 is built from 13 residues. Germline V gene data show CDR1 as SGHVS and CDR2 as FNYEAQ. The CDR3 loop reads CASSQGQGAAAFF. The CDR3 nucleotides read TGTGCCAGCAGCCAGGGACAGGGGGCGGCAGCTTTCTTT.

This rearrangement joins TRBV5-1 to TRBJ1-2; 8 bases are a match to TRBD1. This CDR3 is 14 amino acids long. Germline CDR1 and CDR2: SGHRS and YFSETQ. V gave up 1 base and J gave up 7 bases; unmatched junction bases: 6. CDR3 sequence reads: CASSLNQGAGGYTF. CDR3 coding DNA: TGCGCCAGCAGCTTGAATCAGGGGGCAGGTGGCTACACCTTC.

The chain links TRBV7-2 to TRBJ2-7; 11 nucleotides match TRBD2. Germline V lookup: CDR1 SGHTA, CDR2 FQGNSA. Losses at the gene ends were 5 bases for V and 0 bases for J; bases not matched to a gene: 3. The CDR3 runs 15 residues. The CDR3 sequence: CASSRTSGPSYEQYF. The CDR3 DNA is TGTGCCAGCAGCAGGACTAGCGGGCCCTCCTACGAGCAGTACTTC. The variable domain in full, completed from reference TRBV7-2 and TRBJ2-7, reads GAGVSQSPSNKVTEKGKDVELRCDPISGHTALYWYRQSLGQGLEFLIYFQGNSAPDKSGLPSDRFSAERTGGSVSTLTIQRTQQEDSAVYLCASSRTSGPSYEQYFGPGTRLTVT.

V and J are TRBV7-3 and TRBJ2-2; D uncertain. Germline V gene sequence: CDR1 SGHTA, CDR2 FQGTGA. Trimming took 2 bases from V and 3 from J, leaving 7 bases between them. This CDR3 spans 14 amino acids. CDR3 region: CASSLVVYTGELFF. In nucleotides, the CDR3 is TGTGCCAGCAGCTTAGTAGTGTACACCGGGGAGCTGTTTTTT.

Sample share makes this clone medium-sized. The CDR3 nucleotides read TGTGCCAGCAGTTCACAGGGGGCGGCGAACACTGAAGCTTTCTTT. The encoded protein is CASSSQGAANTEAFF. The genes are TRBV7-3 and TRBJ1-1; 9 bases are shared with TRBD1. The germline V gene has CDR1 SGHTA and CDR2 FQGTGA. V trimming: 6 bases; J trimming: 1 base; junction bases outside the gene matches: 6. There are 15 residues in the CDR3.

V and J are TRBV28 and TRBJ2-7; D ambiguous. Looked up from germline, CDR1 is MDHEN and CDR2 is SYDVKM. There are 13 residues in the CDR3. Trimming took 3 bases from V and 2 from J, leaving 8 bases between them. DNA for the CDR3: TGTGCCAGCAGTTTGCTCCAGACCTACGAGCAGTACTTC. Protein sequence: CASSLLQTYEQYF.

This clone was seen more than once but under ten times. The rearrangement uses TRBV2 and TRBJ1-5; D perhaps matches TRBD1 (5 bases). The CDR3 length is 15 residues. V lost 2 bases, J lost 2 bases, and 10 bases lay in between. Germline V gives CDR1 SNHLY, CDR2 FYNNEI. The CDR3 DNA follows: TGTGCCAGCAGTGAATGGGGCAGAGGCAATCAGCCCCAGCATTTT. It codes for CASSEWGRGNQPQHF. The full variable domain, with the rest looked up from reference TRBV2 and TRBJ1-5, is EPEVTQTPSHQVTQMGQEVILRCVPISNHLYFYWYRQILGQKVEFLVSFYNNEISEKSEIFDDQFSVERPDGSNFTLKIRSTKLEDSAMYFCASSEWGRGNQPQHFGDGTRLSIL.

V and J are TRBV19 and TRBJ1-2, with 11 bases lining up with TRBD1. The CDR3 is 15 residues long. Germline-derived CDR1 and CDR2 are LNHDA and SQIVND (reference sequence). Trimming removed 8 bases from V and 4 bases from J; junction bases left unmatched: 9. CDR3 amino acids: CASLNRDRGTYGYTF. CDR3 nucleotides: TGTGCCAGTTTAAACCGGGACAGGGGGACCTATGGCTACACCTTC.

J is TRBJ2-7 and V is TRBV27, with TRBD1 matching 7 bases. After removal of 6 bases from V and 0 bases from J, the junction contained 11 bases not matched to a gene. Germline V lookup: CDR1 MNHEY, CDR2 SMNVEV (reference sequence). CDR3 size: 16 residues. The CDR3 DNA reads TGTGCCAGCAGAACCCCGAGACAGGGATTCTCCTACGAGCAGTACTTC. It specifies CASRTPRQGFSYEQYF.

This clone occurred a few times. This chain connects TRBV5-6 to TRBJ1-1; TRBD1 might be the D (5 bases). V lost 1 base to trimming and J lost 9 bases, with 10 bases between them. Looked up from germline, CDR1 is SGHDT and CDR2 is YYEEEE. This CDR3 has 12 residues. CDR3 nucleotide sequence: TGTGCCAGCAGCTTGCAGGACACACAAGCTTTCTTT. It codes for CASSLQDTQAFF.

V gene TRBV5-8 combines with J gene TRBJ2-3; 15 nucleotides line up with TRBD2. This CDR3 is built from 16 residues. CDR1 is SGHTS, CDR2 YDEGEE, per germline. J gave up 6 bases and V 4 bases, and 6 bases lay outside the gene matches. The CDR3 reads CASSPTGTSGGDTQYF. Written as DNA, the CDR3 is TGTGCCAGCAGCCCTACGGGGACTAGCGGGGGGGATACGCAGTATTTT.

This clone occurred many times. The chain recombines TRBV7-8 with TRBJ1-2; D is perhaps TRBD1 (5 bases). Germline CDR1 is SGHVS and CDR2 is FQNEAQ. Trimming removed 7 bases at V and 0 bases at J, with 15 bases between. The CDR3 extends over 15 amino acids. In DNA form, the CDR3 reads TGTGCCAGCACCATCGGACAACCTTCTAACTATGGCTACACCTTC. Translated, it gives CASTIGQPSNYGYTF.

The V gene is TRBV9, the J gene TRBJ2-5; 10 bases align to TRBD2. This CDR3 is 16 amino acids long. Germline CDR1 SGDLS, CDR2 YYNGEE. V gave up 0 bases and J gave up 5 bases; unmatched junction bases: 7. DNA of the CDR3: TGTGCCAGCAGCGTAGGGGCTAGCGGGAGCTTCGAGACCCAGTACTTC. It codes for CASSVGASGSFETQYF.